The rows below give T cell receptor beta chains drawn from one sample of a study of blood T cell repertoires in COVID-19. Some clones are missing from TCRdb's copy, which holds only in-frame ones; the method was immunoSEQ multiplex PCR. The table shows fewer than 300,000 clones, with about 68% occurring only once. Material for sequencing was peripheral blood. The receptors derive from a woman older than 75 with acute or convalescent COVID-19. The CDR3 runs from the conserved cysteine through the conserved F or W. D genes are given only for firm matches. Clone size appears in some rows only: once, few, many, or a class for an expanded clone.

clone size	V gene	J gene	D gene	CDR3 protein	CDR3 DNA
-	TRBV5-1	TRBJ2-1	TRBD2	CASSLEGSGTEQFF	TGCGCCAGCAGCTTGGAGGGTAGCGGGACCGAGCAGTTCTTC
few	TRBV19	TRBJ1-5	-	CASSTSLSLLSNQPQHF	TGTGCCAGTAGTACATCTCTTTCCCTACTAAGCAATCAGCCCCAGCATTTT
-	TRBV29-1	TRBJ1-2	TRBD1	CSVALGQGNGYTF	TGCAGCGTTGCCCTGGGACAGGGTAACGGCTACACCTTC
few	TRBV5-1	TRBJ1-1	-	CASSFTGQPTEAFF	TGCGCCAGCAGCTTTACTGGACAGCCCACTGAAGCTTTCTTT
-	TRBV14	TRBJ1-6	-	CASSQAQGSPLHF	TGTGCCAGCAGCCAAGCCCAGGGCTCACCCCTCCACTTT
-	TRBV9	TRBJ1-3	-	CASSAGAFGNTIYF	TGTGCCAGCAGCGCAGGGGCATTTGGAAACACCATATATTTT
-	TRBV19	TRBJ2-5	-	CASSIKYRATQYF	TGTGCCAGTAGTATAAAATACAGGGCGACCCAGTACTTC
-	TRBV6-5	TRBJ2-7	TRBD1	CASRPNDRVYEQYF	TGTGCCAGCAGGCCCAACGACAGGGTATACGAGCAGTACTTC
-	TRBV6-5	TRBJ2-5	-	CASRAVGETQYF	TGTGCCAGCAGGGCGGTTGGTGAGACCCAGTACTTC
-	TRBV30	TRBJ2-3	TRBD1	CAWDRGETDTQYF	TGTGCCTGGGACAGGGGCGAGACGGATACGCAGTATTTT
-	TRBV4-1	TRBJ1-6	-	CASSQVGSSYNSPLHF	TGCGCCAGCAGCCAAGTGGGGAGCTCCTATAATTCACCCCTCCACTTT
once	TRBV7-2	TRBJ1-2	TRBD1	CASSFGTGVPYGYTF	TGTGCCAGCAGCTTCGGGACAGGGGTACCCTATGGCTACACCTTC
-	TRBV6-5	TRBJ1-2	TRBD1	CASTADREYGYTF	TGTGCCAGCACCGCGGACAGGGAGTATGGCTACACCTTC
-	TRBV15	TRBJ1-2	-	CATSRVAENYGYTF	TGTGCCACCAGCAGAGTAGCAGAAAACTATGGCTACACCTTC
-	TRBV7-8	TRBJ1-2	TRBD1	CASKKTGGGLHGYTF	TGTGCCAGCAAAAAAACAGGGGGGGGCCTACATGGCTACACCTTC
-	TRBV2	TRBJ1-5	-	CASSEQRGNQPQHF	TGTGCCAGCAGTGAACAGCGGGGCAATCAGCCCCAGCATTTT
-	TRBV6-1	TRBJ2-4	-	CASSEQIAKNIQYF	TGTGCCAGCAGTGAACAGATAGCCAAAAACATTCAGTACTTC
-	TRBV5-1	TRBJ2-5	-	CASSPSGASGARETQYF	TGCGCCAGCAGCCCCTCGGGGGCGAGCGGGGCCCGGGAGACCCAGTACTTC
-	TRBV6-5	TRBJ2-3	TRBD1	CASRSRDRITDTQYF	TGTGCCAGCAGGTCCCGGGACAGGATCACAGATACGCAGTATTTT
-	TRBV10-3	TRBJ2-4	-	CAISEPHTGWQNIQYF	TGTGCCATCAGTGAGCCTCACACAGGGTGGCAAAACATTCAGTACTTC
-	TRBV5-1	TRBJ1-2	-	CASSADTGGYGYTF	TGCGCCAGCAGCGCCGACACAGGTGGCTATGGCTACACCTTC
-	TRBV28	TRBJ2-3	TRBD2	CASRSAGLAGVVADTQYF	TGTGCCAGCAGATCCGCGGGACTAGCGGGGGTTGTGGCAGATACGCAGTATTTT
-	TRBV5-1	TRBJ2-3	TRBD2	CASSLSVAGGTDTQYF	TGCGCCAGCAGCTTGTCCGTAGCGGGAGGCACAGATACGCAGTATTTT
-	TRBV2	TRBJ1-6	TRBD1	CASCRGQGAFSPLHF	TGTGCCAGCTGCCGGGGACAGGGGGCTTTCTCACCCCTCCACTTT
-	TRBV7-9	TRBJ1-1	-	CASSLSQGRTEAFF	TGTGCCAGCAGCTTATCACAGGGCAGGACTGAAGCTTTCTTT
-	TRBV27	TRBJ1-1	-	CASDPRENTEAFF	TGTGCCAGCGACCCCAGGGAGAACACTGAAGCTTTCTTT
-	TRBV7-8	TRBJ1-3	TRBD1	CASSLGGWDSLNTIYF	TGTGCCAGCAGCTTAGGGGGGTGGGACAGTCTAAACACCATATATTTT
-	TRBV4-2	TRBJ1-4	-	CASSQGSRTLTNEKLFF	TGTGCCAGCAGCCAAGGTTCGCGGACACTAACTAATGAAAAACTGTTTTTT
many	TRBV6-5	TRBJ1-2	TRBD1	CASSHLGQGAGGYTF	TGTGCCAGCAGCCATCTAGGACAGGGGGCAGGGGGCTACACCTTC
-	TRBV5-8	TRBJ1-2	-	CASRSGLWNYGYTF	TGTGCCAGCAGGTCAGGACTATGGAACTATGGCTACACCTTC
once	TRBV30	TRBJ1-6	-	CAWSVGGGNSPLHF	TGTGCCTGGAGTGTAGGTGGGGGCAATTCACCCCTCCACTTT
-	TRBV7-7	TRBJ2-5	TRBD2	CASSPAGLAGGGETQYF	TGTGCCAGCAGCCCCGCGGGACTAGCGGGGGGAGGGGAGACCCAGTACTTC
-	TRBV4-1	TRBJ1-4	TRBD1	CASRHDRGTLATNEKLFF	TGCGCCAGCAGACATGACAGGGGGACGCTTGCAACTAATGAAAAACTGTTTTTT
-	TRBV3-1/TRBV3-2	TRBJ2-5	-	CASSQGGRGRGQETQYF	TGTGCCAGCAGCCAAGGAGGACGGGGGAGAGGGCAAGAGACCCAGTACTTC
-	TRBV7-2	TRBJ1-2	-	CASSLGGGGYTF	TGTGCCAGCAGCCTAGGGGGGGGTGGCTACACCTTC
-	TRBV5-1	TRBJ2-1	-	CASSITDNEQFF	TGCGCCAGCAGCATTACGGACAATGAGCAGTTCTTC
once	TRBV3-1/TRBV3-2	TRBJ1-4	-	CASSQVIFSPVEKLFF	TGTGCCAGCAGCCAAGTCATCTTCAGTCCTGTTGAAAAACTGTTTTTT
-	TRBV7-9	TRBJ2-4	-	CASSARTVPIQYF	TGTGCCAGCAGCGCCCGGACAGTTCCCATTCAGTACTTC
-	TRBV2	TRBJ2-3	TRBD2	CASSESGRADTQYF	TGTGCCAGCAGTGAGAGTGGGAGGGCAGATACGCAGTATTTT
few	TRBV3-1/TRBV3-2	TRBJ1-1	-	CASSQLCPGRANTEAFF	TGTGCCAGCAGCCAATTGTGTCCGGGCAGGGCGAACACTGAAGCTTTCTTT
-	TRBV18	TRBJ2-7	-	CASSPGKTPDYEQYF	TGTGCCAGCTCACCCGGGAAGACACCAGACTACGAGCAGTACTTC
once	TRBV6-5	TRBJ1-1	-	CASSPLGLYNTEAFF	TGTGCCAGCAGCCCCCTGGGACTGTACAACACTGAAGCTTTCTTT
-	TRBV19	TRBJ1-5	-	CASSRQNGNQPQHF	TGTGCCAGTAGTCGTCAGAACGGCAATCAGCCCCAGCATTTT
-	TRBV6-1	TRBJ1-5	TRBD1	CASSEPRTGGNQPQHF	TGTGCCAGCAGTGAACCCCGGACAGGGGGCAATCAGCCCCAGCATTTT
-	TRBV2	TRBJ1-6	-	CASSVYRAYSPLHF	TGTGCCAGCAGTGTCTACAGGGCTTATTCACCCCTCCACTTT
-	TRBV5-1	TRBJ2-3	-	CASTNPGADTQYF	TGCGCCAGCACCAACCCGGGAGCGGATACGCAGTATTTT
-	TRBV5-4	TRBJ1-2	-	CASSLGGSSLYGYTF	TGTGCCAGCAGCTTGGGGGGCTCCTCCCTCTATGGCTACACCTTC
-	TRBV4-2	TRBJ2-2	TRBD2	CASSQGAGLAGDLRTGELFF	TGTGCCAGCAGCCAAGGGGCGGGACTAGCGGGAGACTTGAGGACCGGGGAGCTGTTTTTT
-	TRBV7-9	TRBJ1-2	-	CASSRTVNYGYTF	TGTGCCAGCAGCCGGACAGTAAACTATGGCTACACCTTC
-	TRBV7-2	TRBJ2-3	-	CASSLKGGSGTDTQYF	TGTGCCAGCAGCTTAAAGGGCGGGTCTGGCACAGATACGCAGTATTTT
once	TRBV3-1/TRBV3-2	TRBJ2-2	TRBD2	CASSQTSGGPLGGELFF	TGTGCCAGCAGCCAGACTAGCGGGGGCCCGTTGGGCGGGGAGCTGTTTTTT
-	TRBV9	TRBJ1-2	-	CASSGSVLWQVNYGYTF	TGTGCCAGCAGCGGGTCGGTACTGTGGCAGGTAAACTATGGCTACACCTTC
few	TRBV11-2	TRBJ1-6	TRBD1	CASNKQGADSPLHF	TGTGCCAGTAATAAACAGGGGGCTGATTCACCCCTCCACTTT
-	TRBV7-9	TRBJ1-1	-	CASSSNRGTTEAFF	TGTGCCAGCAGCTCCAACCGGGGTACCACTGAAGCTTTCTTT
-	TRBV11-2	TRBJ1-2	TRBD1	CASSLAGQGAYGYTF	TGTGCCAGCAGCTTAGCGGGACAGGGGGCCTATGGCTACACCTTC